What follows are 6 T cell receptor beta chains derived from one specimen sequenced in a study of blood T cells in healthy people across ages. A second roughly 7 to 12 cycle PCR used barcoded and J-beta primers. From the 5' RACE reads, TCRdb called clonotypes with MiXCR, one entry per CDR3 protein. This sample carries about 640,000 distinct CDR3 sequences, approximately 40% of them seen once, and the ten largest clones take 25% to 35%. Sample: blood. These receptors came from a man older than 75 in good health.

A note on this clonotype: Because it lacks the conserved phenylalanine or tryptophan at the end, this CDR3 is likely a read error. This chain links TRBV14 with TRBJ2-5; D not certain. The CDR3 spans 15 residues. The ends were cut back, 0 bases at V and 5 bases at J, with 13 bases in the middle. Germline loops: CDR1 SGHDN, CDR2 FVKESK. The CDR3 region has the DNA TGTGCCAGCAGCCAAGAGATCCTCTCCGGGGAGACCCAGTACTCC. Its translation: CASSQEILSGETQYS.

The chain carries TRBV12-3 or TRBV12-4 and TRBJ2-1, with 7 nucleotides matching TRBD1. With the DNA end fitting TRBJ2-7 better, the J assignment may be wrong. This CDR3 comprises 14 residues. CDR3 protein: CASRDNRGYNEQYF. The CDR3 bases are TGTGCCAGCAGGGACAACAGGGGCTACAATGAGCAGTACTTC.

In its sample, this clonotype was seen a few times. CDR3 protein: CSARVGRGSHEQYF. CDR3 nucleotides: TGCAGTGCTAGGGTGGGCAGGGGTTCCCACGAGCAGTACTTC. The V call is TRBV20-1, the J call TRBJ2-5, with a weak D call TRBD1 (6 bases). With the DNA end fitting TRBJ2-7 better, the J assignment may be wrong. This CDR3 has 14 residues. Germline values: CDR1 DFQATT, CDR2 SNEGSKA (reference sequence).

This clonotype was seen at least ten times. The rearrangement links TRBV28 to TRBJ1-1, with 9 bases identical to TRBD1. CDR1 is MDHEN, CDR2 SYDVKM, per germline. Germline trimming cut 2 bases from V and 8 bases from J; bases unmatched to any gene: 3. The CDR3 spans 13 residues. The CDR3 sequence: CASSLPGTGEAFF. Here the CDR3 DNA reads TGTGCCAGCAGTTTACCCGGGACAGGGGAAGCTTTCTTT.

To note about this clonotype: It may be a read error: a sequence one base away is much more abundant. The chain has TRBV6-5 and TRBJ1-6; possible D gene TRBD1, 5 bases. The CDR3 has 14 residues. CDR1 is MNHEY, CDR2 SVGAGI, per germline. The CDR3 spells CASSYLLQGSPPHF. Here the CDR3 DNA reads TGTGCCAGCAGTTACCTGCTTCAGGGATCACCCCCCCACTTT.

The CDR3 loop is CASSPTSISYEQYF. For the CDR3, the DNA is TGTGCCAGCAGCCCGACTAGCATCTCCTACGAGCAGTACTTC. The J gene is TRBJ2-7, the V gene TRBV4-2, with TRBD2 matching over 7 bases. With V trimmed by 4 bases and J by 0 bases, 3 bases remained unmatched. The CDR3 is made up of 14 amino acids. Germline CDR1 LGHNA, CDR2 YNFKEQ.